The 15 T cell receptor beta chains given below trace back to one sample, sequenced in a study of cytomegalovirus exposure and HLA in healthy donors. 13 Jbeta primers and 60 Vbeta primers were used for the PCR. Libraries were prepared by immunoSEQ multiplex PCR; TCRdb keeps only in-frame clonotypes and omits some of them. In the table there are about 140,000 clones, approximately 77% of which are singletons. The sequenced sample consisted of PBMCs. Receptors originate from a woman in her forties or fifties in good health and CMV-seronegative.

This rearrangement joins TRBV6-1 to TRBJ2-5; TRBD2 aligns across 9 bases. V was pared by 1 base and J by 4 bases, with 4 bases of the junction left unmatched. This CDR3 has 15 amino acids. Germline V gives CDR1 MNHNS, CDR2 SASEGT. The CDR3 spells CASSEERTSAETQYF. The CDR3 DNA follows: TGTGCCAGCAGTGAAGAAAGGACTAGCGCAGAGACCCAGTACTTC.

The chain carries TRBV10-3 and TRBJ1-2, with TRBD1 identical over 7 bases. V lost 0 bases and J lost 7; bases outside the gene matches: 8. The CDR3 consists of 15 residues. Germline V gives CDR1 ENHRY, CDR2 SYGVKD. The CDR3: CAISESREGAFGYTF. CDR3 nucleotide sequence: TGTGCCATCAGTGAGTCACGGGAGGGGGCGTTTGGCTACACCTTC.

A single count supports this clone. The rearrangement joins TRBV6-1 to TRBJ2-2, with 9 bases matching TRBD2. The CDR3 is 16 amino acids. The V and J ends lost 2 bases and 5 bases, in that order; junction bases with no gene match: 6. The germline V gene has CDR1 MNHNS and CDR2 SASEGT. Here the CDR3 reads CASSETLAGTTGELFF. As DNA, the CDR3 is TGTGCCAGCAGTGAAACCCTAGCGGGGACTACCGGGGAGCTGTTTTTT.

CDR3 coding DNA: TGTGCCAGCAGCTATGGGACTGGCTACGAGCAGTACTTC. As protein: CASSYGTGYEQYF. V and J are TRBV5-6 and TRBJ2-7, with D maybe TRBD2 (6 bases). The V end lost 3 bases, the J end lost 3 bases, and 10 bases lay between the germline ends. CDR1 and CDR2 from the germline V gene are SGHDT and YYEEEE. The CDR3 loop spans 13 amino acids.

This clone has more than one count but fewer than ten. The chain has TRBV4-3 and TRBJ2-1, with TRBD2 matching over 7 bases. Germline V CDR1 and CDR2: LGHNA, YSLEER. The CDR3 totals 16 residues. V dropped 0 bases and J dropped 2; count of bases not matched to a gene: 4. In DNA form, the CDR3 reads TGCGCCAGCAGCCAAGAGTTGGGGGGGGCCTACAATGAGCAGTTCTTC. Encoded protein: CASSQELGGAYNEQFF.

The chain links TRBV4-1 to TRBJ1-3, with TRBD1 identical over 9 bases. CDR1 and CDR2 from the germline V gene are MGHRA and YSYEKL. The CDR3 consists of 16 residues. Germline trimming cut 6 bases from V and 3 bases from J; bases unmatched to any gene: 9. CDR3 DNA sequence: TGCGCCAGCAGTCAGCCGGGACAGGGCTTTGGAAACACCATATATTTT. Amino acids: CASSQPGQGFGNTIYF.

This clone was counted a few times. This sequence joins TRBV2 and TRBJ2-7; 7 nucleotides align to TRBD1. Looked up from germline, CDR1 is SNHLY and CDR2 is FYNNEI. The V segment lost 4 bases and the J segment 2 bases; nucleotides outside the gene matches: 5. The CDR3 has 14 amino acids. The CDR3 protein is CASSVGQAPYEQYF. CDR3 sequence (DNA): TGTGCCAGCAGTGTCGGACAGGCCCCCTACGAGCAGTACTTC.

This clone was recorded a few times. The chain combines TRBV5-1 with TRBJ2-1, with 8 bases fitting TRBD2. CDR1 and CDR2 (germline): SGHRS, YFSETQ. Germline trimming cut 1 base from V and 8 bases from J; bases unmatched to any gene: 8. This CDR3 is 15 amino acids long. CDR3 protein: CASSLLAGGFYEQFF. The CDR3, as DNA: TGCGCCAGCAGCTTGTTGGCGGGGGGATTTTATGAGCAGTTCTTC. Combining the CDR3 with reference TRBV5-1 and TRBJ2-1 gives the whole variable domain KAGVTQTPRYLIKTRGQQVTLSCSPISGHRSVSWYQQTPGQGLQFLFEYFSETQRNKGNFPGRFSGRQFSNSRSEMNVSTLELGDSALYLCASSLLAGGFYEQFFGPGTRLTVL.

This chain connects TRBV19 to TRBJ1-5, with D unresolved. The V gene lost 1 base and the J gene lost 2 bases, with 9 bases spanning the gap. The CDR3 length is 15 residues. Germline assignment: CDR1 LNHDA and CDR2 SQIVND (reference sequence). The CDR3 protein is CASSIAGEGNQPQHF. CDR3 bases: TGTGCCAGTAGTATAGCCGGGGAAGGCAATCAGCCCCAGCATTTT.

The chain recombines TRBV18 with TRBJ2-1; TRBD1 matches at 9 bases. V trimming: 5 bases; J trimming: 4 bases; junction bases outside the gene matches: 6. The germline gives CDR1 KGHSH, CDR2 LQKENI. The CDR3 extends over 15 amino acids. In nucleotides, the CDR3 is TGTGCCAGCTCAACGACAGGGGGGAGATACAATGAGCAGTTCTTC. Translation gives CASSTTGGRYNEQFF. Based on the CDR3 plus reference TRBV18 and TRBJ2-1, the full variable domain is NAGVMQNPRHLVRRRGQEARLRCSPMKGHSHVYWYRQLPEEGLKFMVYLQKENIIDESGMPKERFSAEFPKEGPSILRIQQVVRGDSAAYFCASSTTGGRYNEQFFGPGTRLTVL.

The chain links TRBV19 to TRBJ2-3; 8 nucleotides align to TRBD2. The ends lost 3 bases at V and 6 bases at J; junction bases unmatched: 8. CDR1 and CDR2 from the germline V gene are LNHDA and SQIVND (reference sequence). The CDR3 length is 15 residues. As DNA, the CDR3 is TGTGCCAGTAGTATCAGGGCGGGGGGCCTGGATACGCAGTATTTT. This sequence encodes CASSIRAGGLDTQYF.

The chain has TRBV25-1 and TRBJ2-3, with 8 bases identical to TRBD2. Germline CDR1 reads MGHDK; CDR2 reads SYGVNS. CDR3 size: 16 residues. V trimming: 2 bases; J trimming: 3 bases; junction bases outside the gene matches: 7. CDR3 sequence reads: CASSETLAGRTDTQYF. CDR3 in DNA: TGTGCCAGCAGTGAAACTTTAGCGGGGAGGACAGATACGCAGTATTTT.

The chain is built from TRBV15 and TRBJ2-7; D might be TRBD2 (5 bases). The CDR3 is 18 residues long. CDR1 and CDR2 (germline): LNHNV, YYDKDF (reference sequence). Trimming pared 0 bases from V and 2 bases from J, leaving 20 bases between. For the CDR3, the DNA is TGTGCCACCAGCAGAGATGGAGGTAGAGGGAGTGTTCCCTACGAGCAGTACTTC. Amino acids: CATSRDGGRGSVPYEQYF.

The V call is TRBV4-3, the J call TRBJ2-5; a weak D match, TRBD2 (6 bases). From germline, CDR1 is LGHNA and CDR2 YSLEER. V was trimmed by 1 base and J by 10 bases, leaving 16 bases between them. CDR3 length equals 14 residues. The CDR3 region is CASSQGGTFEVQYF. CDR3 DNA sequence: TGCGCCAGCAGCCAAGGCGGGACTTTTGAGGTCCAGTACTTC.

The rearrangement joins TRBV13 to TRBJ1-1; TRBD1 is a possible D gene (6 bases). The CDR3 is 16 residues long. The V and J ends lost 5 bases and 5 bases respectively, with 21 bases between them. From germline, CDR1 is PRHDT and CDR2 FYEKMQ (reference sequence). The CDR3 protein is CASSQKGAGVKTEAFF. The CDR3 nucleotides are TGTGCCAGCAGCCAAAAGGGCGCAGGGGTAAAAACTGAAGCTTTCTTT.